This T cell receptor (beta chain) comes out of a study of neurological immune-mediated disorders (dated by TCRdb to about 2019). About the study as a whole: Among the approximately 34 multiple sclerosis patients, about 30 had relapsing-remitting MS and 3 had secondary progressive MS. The cohort comprised some 71 subjects: some 15 HAM/TSP patients, approximately 34 multiple sclerosis patients and around 20 healthy controls. The study compared peripheral blood TCR-beta repertoires of HTLV-I-associated myelopathy (HAM/TSP) patients, multiple sclerosis patients and healthy controls using UMI-based sequencing. The 100 to 110 TCR-beta libraries covered PBMC samples along with longitudinal samples, technical triplicates, and paired sorted CD4+ and CD8+ T-cell subsets.

Trimming takes 5 bases off V and 2 bases off J; junction bases not matched to a gene: 5. Sequences MNHEY (CDR1) and SVGEGT (CDR2) are obtained from the germline V gene. There are 14 amino acids in the CDR3, from cysteine to phenylalanine inclusive. The kept DNA is CDR3 alone, 42 bases in frame from the first base. cDNA was synthesized by template-switch 5'RACE using a primer carrying a 10-nucleotide random unique molecular identifier by which each TCR transcript was tagged. Every sequencing run yielded over 180 million TCR-beta sequences covering 15-18 subjects. The RNeasy kit was used for extraction of total RNA. The KAPA Real-time Library Amplification kit was used to amplify TCR-beta VDJ regions with primers for the TCR constant region and the 5'RACE anchor. A first PCR added sample indexes and Illumina adaptors, after which a second PCR increased the library yield. After Ampure bead purification, the roughly 650 bp TCR product was size-selected on a 2% E-gel SizeSelection system. Library quality was checked on a Bioanalyzer, concentration was measured with Qubit, and libraries were quantified with the Kapa Library Quantification kit before pooling. An Illumina HiSeq 2500 was used to sequence the libraries paired-end at 2 x 150 bp. To increase sequence diversity, about 24-32% phiX was spiked into each library pool. The authors' analysis ran thus. Quality-filtered reads were processed with the UMI-based MiGEC pipeline, and over 85% of raw TCR sequences were removed by the MiGEC pipeline during error correction. IMGT germline references were used for aligning VDJ genes, and each clonotype was defined as a unique CDR3 amino acid sequence together with its V-J genes. Clonal expansion, Shannon diversity, and CDR3 relatedness (CalcPairwiseDistances, ClusterSamples) were evaluated with VDJtools, and phylogenetic trees were built with CLCbio workbench. Using coefficient-of-variation modelling across technical triplicates, the study counted a clone as expanded if it had at least 8 unique UMIs. In-frame beta chains were kept once TCRdb had trimmed the public reads at Q25 with fastp and called clones with MiXCR. A single entry per CDR3 protein holds the most common genes and DNA from its merged rows. It is TCRdb's table, rather than the study itself, that gives the V and J calls and clone size. Recorded for this sample are approximately 70,000 distinct CDR3 sequences; approximately 4.1% of them occurred a single time. The top ten constitute 1.3% of the sample.

Points the paper makes about the study in general: Across subjects, expanded clones never shared an identical CDR3 amino acid sequence, which suggests that the TCR-beta repertoires in every group were private. In phylogenetic analysis, the repertoires of 18 of 34 MS patients grouped into a cluster of related CDR3 sequences, which suggests a possible signature at the repertoire level. The MS cluster showed no association with clinical or MRI features, and the authors stated that larger cohorts are needed. TCR clonal expansion was highest in HAM/TSP patients and lowest in MS patients, with MS patients falling below even healthy controls.

Unsorted PBMC libraries were generated from 2 million PBMCs stored in RNAlater at -80 °C until RNA extraction. Multiple sclerosis patients were enrolled in a US clinical protocol evaluating disease progression by magnetic resonance imaging. Peripheral blood was subjected to Ficoll-Hypaque density gradient centrifugation to isolate PBMCs, which were then cryopreserved in liquid nitrogen. This clonotype was observed at least ten times. Its antigen has not been determined. No per-base quality is available; no much larger clone lies one base away. The source is a young man with multiple sclerosis. Sequenced: PBMCs. Rearrangement joined TRBV6-2 or TRBV6-3 to TRBJ2-5, and 7 bases in between align with TRBD1. The DNA sequence reads TGTGCCAGCAGTACGGGGACAGAACAAGAGACCCAGTACTTC. It translates as CASSTGTEQETQYF.